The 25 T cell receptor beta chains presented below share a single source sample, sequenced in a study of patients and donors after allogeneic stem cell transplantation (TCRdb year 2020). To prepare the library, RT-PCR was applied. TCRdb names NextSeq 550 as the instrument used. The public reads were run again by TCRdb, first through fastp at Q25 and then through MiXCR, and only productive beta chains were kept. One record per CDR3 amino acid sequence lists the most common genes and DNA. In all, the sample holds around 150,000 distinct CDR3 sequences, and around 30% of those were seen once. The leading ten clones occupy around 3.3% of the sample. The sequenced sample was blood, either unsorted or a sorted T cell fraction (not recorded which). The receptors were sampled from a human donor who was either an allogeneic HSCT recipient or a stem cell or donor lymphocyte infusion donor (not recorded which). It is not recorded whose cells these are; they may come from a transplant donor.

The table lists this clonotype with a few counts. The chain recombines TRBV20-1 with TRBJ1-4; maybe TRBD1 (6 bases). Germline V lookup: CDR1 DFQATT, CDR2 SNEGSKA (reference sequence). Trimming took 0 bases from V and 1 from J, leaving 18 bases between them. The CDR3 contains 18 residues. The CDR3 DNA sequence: TGCAGTGCTAGAGATCCACCAGGGGAGGGTCGAACTAATGAAAAACTGTTTTTT. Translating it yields CSARDPPGEGRTNEKLFF.

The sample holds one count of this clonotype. The CDR3 loop is CASSPSSGGLRETQYF. CDR3 coding DNA: TGTGCCAGCAGTCCCAGCAGCGGGGGCTTAAGGGAGACCCAGTACTTC. The V and J genes are TRBV28 and TRBJ2-5; TRBD2 matches 8 bases. The germline CDR1 and CDR2 sequences are MDHEN and SYDVKM. The CDR3 runs to 16 residues. V shed 5 bases and J 5 bases; nucleotides not matched to a gene: 13.

CDR3 DNA sequence: TGTGCCAGCAGTTTAGTACAGGCCAATTCACCCCTCCACTTT. It is translated as CASSLVQANSPLHF. The V and J genes are TRBV27 and TRBJ1-6; the D gene is possibly TRBD1 (5 bases). Trimming shortened V by 2 bases and J by 7 bases, and 9 bases separated the two germline ends. Germline V gene data show CDR1 as MNHEY and CDR2 as SMNVEV (reference sequence). This CDR3 region has 14 residues.

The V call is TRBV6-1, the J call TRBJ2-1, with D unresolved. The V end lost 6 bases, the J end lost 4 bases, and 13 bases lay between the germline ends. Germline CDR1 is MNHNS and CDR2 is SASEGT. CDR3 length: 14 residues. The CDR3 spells CASRAPSTYNEQFF. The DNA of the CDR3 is TGTGCCAGCAGGGCCCCTTCCACTTACAATGAGCAGTTCTTC.

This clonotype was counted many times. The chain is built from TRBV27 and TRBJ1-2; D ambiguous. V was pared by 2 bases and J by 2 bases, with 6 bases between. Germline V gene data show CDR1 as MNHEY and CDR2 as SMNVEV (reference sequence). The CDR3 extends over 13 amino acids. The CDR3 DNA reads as TGTGCCAGCAGTTTAAGGTCCAACTATGGCTACACCTTC. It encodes CASSLRSNYGYTF.

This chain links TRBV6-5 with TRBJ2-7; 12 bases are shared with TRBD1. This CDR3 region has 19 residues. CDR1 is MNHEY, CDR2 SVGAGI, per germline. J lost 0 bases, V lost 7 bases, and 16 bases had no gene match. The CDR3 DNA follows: TGTGCCAGCACGCGCTTCGGGACAGGGGGCCCACTTAGCTCCTACGAGCAGTACTTC. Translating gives CASTRFGTGGPLSSYEQYF.

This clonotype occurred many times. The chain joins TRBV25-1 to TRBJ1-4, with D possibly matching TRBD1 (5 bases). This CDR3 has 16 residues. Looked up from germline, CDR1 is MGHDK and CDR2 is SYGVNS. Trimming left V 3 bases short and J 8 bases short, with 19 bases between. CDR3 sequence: CASSEERNLGGEKLFF. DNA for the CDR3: TGTGCCAGCAGTGAGGAGCGAAACCTCGGGGGAGAAAAACTGTTTTTT.

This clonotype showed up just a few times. The DNA for the CDR3 is TGTGCCAGCACCCCCAGGGGGCTTGTTGGAAACACCATATATTTT. Translating it yields CASTPRGLVGNTIYF. The chain is built from TRBV7-9 and TRBJ1-3; 8 nucleotides match TRBD1. This CDR3 has 15 amino acids. The V segment lost 7 bases and the J segment 3 bases; nucleotides outside the gene matches: 8. Germline loops: CDR1 SEHNR, CDR2 FQNEAQ (reference sequence).

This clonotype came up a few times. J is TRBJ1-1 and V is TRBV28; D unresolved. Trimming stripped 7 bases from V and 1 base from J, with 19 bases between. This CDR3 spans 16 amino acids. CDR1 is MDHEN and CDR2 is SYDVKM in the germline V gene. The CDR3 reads CASNQVWIGRNTEAFF. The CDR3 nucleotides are TGTGCCAGCAATCAAGTTTGGATCGGCCGGAACACTGAAGCTTTCTTT.

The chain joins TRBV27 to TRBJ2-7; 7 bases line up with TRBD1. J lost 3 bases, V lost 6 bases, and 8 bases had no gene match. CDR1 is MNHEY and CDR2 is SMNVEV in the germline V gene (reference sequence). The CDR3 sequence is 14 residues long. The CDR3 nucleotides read TGTGCCAGCAGGATGACAGGGACGGGCTACGAGCAGTACTTC. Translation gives CASRMTGTGYEQYF.

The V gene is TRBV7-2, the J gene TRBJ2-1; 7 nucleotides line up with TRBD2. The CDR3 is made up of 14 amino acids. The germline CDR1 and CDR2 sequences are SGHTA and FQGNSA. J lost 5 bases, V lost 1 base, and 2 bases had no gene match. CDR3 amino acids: CASSLGGSNNEQFF. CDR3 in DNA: TGTGCCAGCAGCTTAGGCGGGAGTAACAATGAGCAGTTCTTC.

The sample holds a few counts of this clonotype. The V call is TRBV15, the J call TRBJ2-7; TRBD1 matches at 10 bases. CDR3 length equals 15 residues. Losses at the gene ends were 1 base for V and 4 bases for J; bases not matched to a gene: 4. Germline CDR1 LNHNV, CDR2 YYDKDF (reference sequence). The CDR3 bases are TGTGCCACCAGCAGAGGGTGGACAGGGGGGTACGAGCAGTACTTC. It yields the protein CATSRGWTGGYEQYF.

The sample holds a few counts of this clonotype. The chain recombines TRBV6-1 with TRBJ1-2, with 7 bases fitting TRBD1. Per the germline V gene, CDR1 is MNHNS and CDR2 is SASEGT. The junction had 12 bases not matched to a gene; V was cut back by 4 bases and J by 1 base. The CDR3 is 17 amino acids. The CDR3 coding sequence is TGTGCCAGCAGTGTATCCCGGACAGGAAAATTTAACTATGGCTACACCTTC. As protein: CASSVSRTGKFNYGYTF.

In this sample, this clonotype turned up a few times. CDR3 DNA sequence: TGTGCCAGCAGAAATCTCGGGGGGGCCCGTATCAGCAATCAGCCCCAGCATTTT. Encoded protein: CASRNLGGARISNQPQHF. The chain recombines TRBV6-2 or TRBV6-3 with TRBJ1-5; possibly TRBD1 for D (6 bases). V was clipped by 6 bases and J by 1 base, with 22 bases between them. The CDR3 contains 18 residues. Germline CDR1 and CDR2: MNHEY and SVGEGT.

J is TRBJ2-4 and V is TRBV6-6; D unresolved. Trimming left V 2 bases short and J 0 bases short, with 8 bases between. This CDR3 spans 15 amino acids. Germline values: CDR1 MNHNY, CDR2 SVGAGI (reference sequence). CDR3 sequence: CASSYTDIAKNIQYF. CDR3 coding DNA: TGTGCCAGCAGTTACACTGATATAGCCAAAAACATTCAGTACTTC.

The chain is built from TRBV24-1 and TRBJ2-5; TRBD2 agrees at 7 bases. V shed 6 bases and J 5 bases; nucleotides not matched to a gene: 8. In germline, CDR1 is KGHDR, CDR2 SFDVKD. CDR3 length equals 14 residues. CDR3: CATSKTSMGETQYF. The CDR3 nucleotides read TGTGCCACCAGTAAGACTAGCATGGGGGAGACCCAGTACTTC.

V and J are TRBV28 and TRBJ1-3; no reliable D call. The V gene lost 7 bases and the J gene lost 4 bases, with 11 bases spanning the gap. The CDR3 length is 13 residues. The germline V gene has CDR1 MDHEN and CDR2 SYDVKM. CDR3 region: CASNNIRGNTIYF. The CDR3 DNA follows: TGTGCCAGCAATAATATAAGGGGAAACACCATATATTTT.

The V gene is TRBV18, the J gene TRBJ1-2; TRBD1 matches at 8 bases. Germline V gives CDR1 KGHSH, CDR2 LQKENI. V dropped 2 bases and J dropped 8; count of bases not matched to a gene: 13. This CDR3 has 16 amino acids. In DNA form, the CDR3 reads TGTGCCAGCTCACCAACCACAGGGGGTATAGTCAACGGCTACACCTTC. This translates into CASSPTTGGIVNGYTF.

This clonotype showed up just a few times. The CDR3 DNA reads TGTGCCAGCAGTTACTCGATGAGTTATGGCTACACCTTC. This translates into CASSYSMSYGYTF. The J gene is TRBJ1-2, the V gene TRBV6-5; D call uncertain. The CDR3 contains 13 residues. V was shortened by 0 bases and J by 5 bases, with 7 bases between the two germline ends. Looked up from germline, CDR1 is MNHEY and CDR2 is SVGAGI.

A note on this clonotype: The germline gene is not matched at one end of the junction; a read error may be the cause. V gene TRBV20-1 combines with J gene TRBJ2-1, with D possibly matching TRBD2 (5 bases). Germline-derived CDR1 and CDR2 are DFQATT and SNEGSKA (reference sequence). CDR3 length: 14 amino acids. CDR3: CSASPSSSYNEQFF. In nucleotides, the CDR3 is TGTAGTGCTAGCCCCTCAAGCTCCTACAATGAGCAGTTCTTC.

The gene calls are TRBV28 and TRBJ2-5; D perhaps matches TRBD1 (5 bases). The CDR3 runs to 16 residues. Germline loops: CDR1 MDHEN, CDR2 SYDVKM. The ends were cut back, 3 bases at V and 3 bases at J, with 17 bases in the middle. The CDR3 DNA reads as TGTGCCAGCAGTTTTTACGCCGGACATCTTAAAGAGACCCAGTACTTC. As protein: CASSFYAGHLKETQYF.

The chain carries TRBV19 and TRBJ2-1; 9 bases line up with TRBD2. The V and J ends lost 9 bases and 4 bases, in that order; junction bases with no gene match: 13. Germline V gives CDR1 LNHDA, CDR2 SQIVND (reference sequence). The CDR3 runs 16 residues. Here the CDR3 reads CASSSSGGRVYNEQFF. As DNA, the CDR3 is TGTGCCAGCTCCTCCTCCGGCGGGAGGGTTTACAATGAGCAGTTCTTC.

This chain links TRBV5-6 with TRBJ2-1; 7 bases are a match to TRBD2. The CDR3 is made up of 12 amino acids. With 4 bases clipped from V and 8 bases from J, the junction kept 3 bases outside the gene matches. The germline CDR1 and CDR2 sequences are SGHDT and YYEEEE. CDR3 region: CASSVTSYEQFF. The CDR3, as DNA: TGTGCCAGCAGCGTGACTAGCTATGAGCAGTTCTTC.

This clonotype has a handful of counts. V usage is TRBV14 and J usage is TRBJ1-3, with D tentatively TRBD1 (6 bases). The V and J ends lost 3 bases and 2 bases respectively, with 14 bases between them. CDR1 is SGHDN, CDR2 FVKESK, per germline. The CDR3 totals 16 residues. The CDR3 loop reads CASSQDSSLTGNTIYF. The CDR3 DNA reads TGTGCCAGCAGCCAGGACAGCAGTCTTACTGGAAACACCATATATTTT. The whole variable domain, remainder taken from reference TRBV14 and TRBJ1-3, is EAGVTQFPSHSVIEKGQTVTLRCDPISGHDNLYWYRRVMGKEIKFLLHFVKESKQDESGMPNNRFLAERTGGTYSTLKVQPAELEDSGVYFCASSQDSSLTGNTIYFGEGSWLTVV.

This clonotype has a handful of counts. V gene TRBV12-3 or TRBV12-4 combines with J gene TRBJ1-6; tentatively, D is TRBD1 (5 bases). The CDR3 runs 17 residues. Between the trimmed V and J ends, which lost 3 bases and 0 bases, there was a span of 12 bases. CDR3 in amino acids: CASSFTRVGSYNSPLHF. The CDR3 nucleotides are TGTGCCAGCAGTTTCACCAGGGTGGGCTCCTATAATTCACCCCTCCACTTT.